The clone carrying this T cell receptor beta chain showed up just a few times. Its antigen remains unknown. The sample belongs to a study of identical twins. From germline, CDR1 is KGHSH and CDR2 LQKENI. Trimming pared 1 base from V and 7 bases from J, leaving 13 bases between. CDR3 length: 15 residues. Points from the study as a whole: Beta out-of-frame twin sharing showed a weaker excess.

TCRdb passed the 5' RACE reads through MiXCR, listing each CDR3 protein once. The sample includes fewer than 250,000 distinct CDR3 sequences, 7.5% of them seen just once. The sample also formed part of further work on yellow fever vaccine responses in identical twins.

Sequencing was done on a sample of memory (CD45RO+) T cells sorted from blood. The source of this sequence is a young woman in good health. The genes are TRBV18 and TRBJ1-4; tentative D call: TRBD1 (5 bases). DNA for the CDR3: TGTGCCAGCTCACCACTCGCGGGGGATCGTGAAAAACTGTTTTTT. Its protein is CASSPLAGDREKLFF. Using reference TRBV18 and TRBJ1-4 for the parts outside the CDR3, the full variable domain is NAGVMQNPRHLVRRRGQEARLRCSPMKGHSHVYWYRQLPEEGLKFMVYLQKENIIDESGMPKERFSAEFPKEGPSILRIQQVVRGDSAAYFCASSPLAGDREKLFFGSGTQLSVL.